This TCR beta chain was profiled in a study of response to subunit inactivated influenza vaccine. This clonotype turned up a few times. Its antigen is not identified. TCRdb re-called the RT-PCR reads with MiXCR, one entry per CDR3 protein. The repertoire includes roughly 780,000 distinct CDR3 sequences, approximately 17% of them detected once, and about a tenth sits in the top ten. The germline V and J ends were trimmed by 4 bases and 9 bases, with 13 bases remaining between them. The CDR3 is made up of 12 amino acids. Per germline, CDR1 SGHRS and CDR2 YFSETQ. Study-wide findings and caveats: The authors proposed limited new T cell recruitment per seasonal influenza vaccination.

This rearrangement joins TRBV5-1 to TRBJ1-2; D perhaps matches TRBD1 (6 bases). Here the sequenced sample was PBMCs from blood, taken more than 4 days after vaccination. This TCR was recovered from a man aged 45 to 65 who received an inactivated influenza vaccine. The CDR3 nucleotides are TGCGCCAGCAGCAGGGGGGACATTCGCTACACCTTC. Its protein is CASSRGDIRYTF.